This TCR beta chain is drawn from a study of OX40 agonist ivuxolimab in advanced cancers. Regarding the research as a whole: Ivuxolimab, which targeted the costimulatory receptor OX40 (CD134), was an agonistic, fully human IgG2 monoclonal antibody. The paper reports the monotherapy dose-escalation portion (N ≈ 50 patients) of the phase I ivuxolimab trial. Intravenous ivuxolimab was administered to patients every 2 weeks at six dose levels: 0.01, 0.1, 0.3, 1.5, 3 and 10 mg/kg. Among the approximately 54 dose-escalation patients, about 19 had hepatocellular carcinoma, approximately 15 melanoma, 9 renal cell carcinoma and 9 head and neck cancer. The dose-escalation cohort was 82.7% male with a mean age of about 54 years, ranging from roughly 23 to 90. Patients were allowed to have had prior anti-PD-1, anti-PD-L1 or anti-CTLA-4 therapy, and less than 45% of the dose-escalation patients had previously received checkpoint inhibitors. The purpose of peripheral TCRbeta sequencing was to test whether ivuxolimab changed TCR sequence diversity and led to clonal T-cell expansion. Partial responses were achieved by three dose-escalation patients, of whom one had hepatocellular carcinoma and two had cutaneous melanoma. Overall study outcomes, separate from this receptor: After ivuxolimab, CD8+ T cells had more expanded clones than CD4+ T cells on average. At doses from 0.1 to 3.0 mg/kg, clonal expansion was seen in both CD4+ and CD8+ blood T cells between baseline and week 6. Low levels of normalized T-cell clonal expansion were also seen in some patients who did not respond. Partial responders in the 0.1-3.0 mg/kg groups had among the lowest normalized peripheral clonal expansion, especially among CD8+ T cells. Which antigens the clonally expanded peripheral T cells were specific for was not determined.

At the junction V is shortened by 2 bases and J by 8 bases, with 15 bases in between. Including the terminal cysteine and phenylalanine, the CDR3 comprises 14 residues. The DNA shown is the 42-base CDR3, in frame from base 1. The germline V gene provides CDR1 KGHSH and CDR2 LQKENI. Genomic DNA was extracted from sorted cells for sequencing of the TCRbeta CDR3 region. The immunoSEQ Assay was used for sequencing of TCRbeta CDR3 regions. TCRdb retrieved this table from immuneACCESS and kept in-frame rearrangements only. Not all clones are present; in checked studies, unresolved V genes account for under half, and no reason is known for the remainder. Recorded for this sample are about 16,000 clones; about 86% of them occurred a single time. Around 0.7% of the sample comes from the top ten. Patients with autoimmune disease history or receiving systemic immunosuppression were excluded from the trial. Peripheral blood for TCR sequencing was collected from all dose cohorts at baseline, on cycle 4 day 1, and on cycle 7 day 1. Samples came from an open-label, multicenter, first-in-human phase I dose-escalation trial of ivuxolimab. Adults with locally advanced or metastatic melanoma, renal cell carcinoma, hepatocellular carcinoma or head and neck squamous cell carcinoma were enrolled in the trial. Before TCR sequencing, CD4+ and CD8+ T cells were separately sorted from peripheral blood.

Worth noting for this clone: The specificity of this receptor is unknown. The record has no base qualities; no much larger clone is one base away.

Material: CD4+ or CD8+ T cells sorted from blood, obtained in a trial of the OX40 agonist ivuxolimab. Recombination linked TRBV18 to TRBJ1-1, and the D gene may be TRBD1, 5 bases matching. This clonotype originated in an adult with an advanced solid tumor such as melanoma, head and neck, liver or kidney cancer. The nucleotides are TGTGCCAGCTCACCATTGCAGGGAACAAGCGAAGCTTTCTTT. Its protein is CASSPLQGTSEAFF. Full variable domain (CDR3 extended with the reference TRBV18 and TRBJ1-1 proteins): NAGVMQNPRHLVRRRGQEARLRCSPMKGHSHVYWYRQLPEEGLKFMVYLQKENIIDESGMPKERFSAEFPKEGPSILRIQQVVRGDSAAYFCASSPLQGTSEAFFGQGTRLTVV.